This T cell receptor beta chain was identified in a study of T-cell memory formation after mild COVID-19. TCRdb redid the calling of the 5' RACE reads with MiXCR, one entry per CDR3 protein. This sample has about 310,000 distinct CDR3 sequences; roughly 15% occur once, and the top ten carry 22%. Germline-derived CDR1 and CDR2 are SGHDN and FVKESK. Trimming took 0 bases from V and 1 from J, leaving 7 bases between them. The CDR3 is 14 residues long. Material for sequencing was PBMCs or a T cell subset sorted from them (not recorded which). The rearrangement links TRBV14 to TRBJ2-7; D call uncertain. The sequence was collected from a man between 18 and 29 years old who had mild COVID-19 (a few samples of this study predate the infection). Cell type and time point are not known. The CDR3 here is CASSQEMGSYEQYF. CDR3 bases: TGTGCCAGCAGCCAAGAGATGGGTTCCTACGAGCAGTACTTC. The full variable domain, with the rest looked up from reference TRBV14 and TRBJ2-7, is EAGVTQFPSHSVIEKGQTVTLRCDPISGHDNLYWYRRVMGKEIKFLLHFVKESKQDESGMPNNRFLAERTGGTYSTLKVQPAELEDSGVYFCASSQEMGSYEQYFGPGTRLTVT.